This T cell receptor beta chain derives from a study of blood T cell repertoires in COVID-19. Authors' analysis steps: Nucleated cell counts were estimated from reference gene primer amplification. Sequencing was performed with immunoSEQ multiplex PCR; in TCRdb, only in-frame clones are kept and a portion is missing. V, J and clone size derive from that table, while D and trimming were established from the DNA sequence. The sample holds 350,000 or so clones; around 87% are singletons and the top ten take over 9.5%. This CDR3 has 14 residues. Trimming at V came to 4 bases and at J to 8 bases, leaving 7 bases not matched to a gene. The germline V gene encodes CDR1 SGDLS and CDR2 YYNGEE.

This receptor was identified in a woman younger than 45 with COVID-19, enrolled during active disease. The V call is TRBV9, the J call TRBJ2-2; 8 nucleotides align to TRBD2. Sequencing was carried out using peripheral blood. Here the CDR3 reads CASSTSGRLGELFF. The CDR3 bases are TGTGCCAGCAGCACTAGCGGACGTCTTGGGGAGCTGTTTTTT.